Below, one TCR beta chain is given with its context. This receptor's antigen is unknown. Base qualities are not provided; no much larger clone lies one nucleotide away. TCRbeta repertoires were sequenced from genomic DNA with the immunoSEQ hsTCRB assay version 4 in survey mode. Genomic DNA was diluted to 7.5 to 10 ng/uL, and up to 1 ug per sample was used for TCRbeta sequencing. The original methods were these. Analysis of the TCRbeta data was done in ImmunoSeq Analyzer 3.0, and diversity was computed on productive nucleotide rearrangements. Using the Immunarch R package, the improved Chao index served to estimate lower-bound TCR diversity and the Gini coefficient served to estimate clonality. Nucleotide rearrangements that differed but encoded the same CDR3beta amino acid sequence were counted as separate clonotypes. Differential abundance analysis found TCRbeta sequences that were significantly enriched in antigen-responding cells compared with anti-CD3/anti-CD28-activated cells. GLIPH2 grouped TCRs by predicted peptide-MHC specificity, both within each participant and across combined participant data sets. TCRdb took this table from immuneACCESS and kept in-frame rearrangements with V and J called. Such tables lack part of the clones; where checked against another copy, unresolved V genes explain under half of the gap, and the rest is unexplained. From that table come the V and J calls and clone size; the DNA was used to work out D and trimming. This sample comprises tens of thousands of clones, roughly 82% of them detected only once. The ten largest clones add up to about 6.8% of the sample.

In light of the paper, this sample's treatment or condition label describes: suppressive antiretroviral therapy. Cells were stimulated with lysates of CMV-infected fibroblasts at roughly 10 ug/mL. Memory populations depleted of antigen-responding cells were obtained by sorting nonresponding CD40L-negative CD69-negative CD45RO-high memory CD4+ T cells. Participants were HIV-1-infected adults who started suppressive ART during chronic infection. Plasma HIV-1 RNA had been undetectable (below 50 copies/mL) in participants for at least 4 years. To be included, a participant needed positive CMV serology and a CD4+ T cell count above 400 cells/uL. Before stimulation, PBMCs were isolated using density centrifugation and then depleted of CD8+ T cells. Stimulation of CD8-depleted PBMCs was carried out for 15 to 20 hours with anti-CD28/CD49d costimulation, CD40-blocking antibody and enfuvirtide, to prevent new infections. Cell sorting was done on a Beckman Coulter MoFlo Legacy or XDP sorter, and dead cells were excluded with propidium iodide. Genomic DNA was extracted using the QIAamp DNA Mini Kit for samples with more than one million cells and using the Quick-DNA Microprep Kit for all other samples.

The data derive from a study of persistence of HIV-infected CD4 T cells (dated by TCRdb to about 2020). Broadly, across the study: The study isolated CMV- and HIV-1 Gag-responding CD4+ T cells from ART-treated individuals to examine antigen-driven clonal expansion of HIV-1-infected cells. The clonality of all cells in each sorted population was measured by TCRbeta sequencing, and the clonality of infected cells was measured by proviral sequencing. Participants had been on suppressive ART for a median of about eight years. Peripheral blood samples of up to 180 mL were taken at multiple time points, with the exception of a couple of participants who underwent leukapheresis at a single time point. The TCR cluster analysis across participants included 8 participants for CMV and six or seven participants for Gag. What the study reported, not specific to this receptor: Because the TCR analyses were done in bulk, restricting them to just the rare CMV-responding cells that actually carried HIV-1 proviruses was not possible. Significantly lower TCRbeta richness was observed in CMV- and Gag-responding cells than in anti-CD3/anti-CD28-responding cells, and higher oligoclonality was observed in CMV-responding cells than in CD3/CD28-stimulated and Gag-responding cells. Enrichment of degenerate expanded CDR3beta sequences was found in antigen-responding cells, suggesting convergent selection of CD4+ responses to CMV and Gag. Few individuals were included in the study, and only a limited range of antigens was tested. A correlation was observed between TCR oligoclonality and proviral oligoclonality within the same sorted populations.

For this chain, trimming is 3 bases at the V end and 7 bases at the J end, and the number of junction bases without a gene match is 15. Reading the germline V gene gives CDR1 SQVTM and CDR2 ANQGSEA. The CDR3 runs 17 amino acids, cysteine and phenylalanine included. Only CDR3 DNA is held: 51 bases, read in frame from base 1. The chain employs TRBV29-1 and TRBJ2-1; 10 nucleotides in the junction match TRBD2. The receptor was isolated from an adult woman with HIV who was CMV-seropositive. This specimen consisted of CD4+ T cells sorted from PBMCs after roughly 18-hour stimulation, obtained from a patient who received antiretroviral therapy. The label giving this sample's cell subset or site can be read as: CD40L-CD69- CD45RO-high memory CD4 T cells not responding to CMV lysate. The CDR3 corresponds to CSVDPGGRTSGENEQFF. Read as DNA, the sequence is TGCAGCGTTGATCCAGGGGGTAGAACTAGCGGGGAAAATGAGCAGTTCTTC.